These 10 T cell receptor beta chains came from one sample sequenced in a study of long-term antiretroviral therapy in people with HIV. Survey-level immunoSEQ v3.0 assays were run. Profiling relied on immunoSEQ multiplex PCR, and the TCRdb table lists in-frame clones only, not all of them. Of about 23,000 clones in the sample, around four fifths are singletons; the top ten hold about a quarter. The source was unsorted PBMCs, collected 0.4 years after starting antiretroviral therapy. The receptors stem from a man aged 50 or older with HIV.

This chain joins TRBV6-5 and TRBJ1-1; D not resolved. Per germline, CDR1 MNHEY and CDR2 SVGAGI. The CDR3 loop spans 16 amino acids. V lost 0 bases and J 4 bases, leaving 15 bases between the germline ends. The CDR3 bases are TGTGCCAGCAGTTACTCGTCGGTTGAACGGGGCACTGAAGCTTTCTTT. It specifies CASSYSSVERGTEAFF.

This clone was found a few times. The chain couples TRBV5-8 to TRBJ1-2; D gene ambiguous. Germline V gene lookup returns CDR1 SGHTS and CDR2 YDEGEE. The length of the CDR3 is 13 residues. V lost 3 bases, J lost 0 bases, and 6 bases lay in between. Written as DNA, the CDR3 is TGTGCCAGCAGCTGGAGAGCTAACTATGGCTACACCTTC. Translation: CASSWRANYGYTF.

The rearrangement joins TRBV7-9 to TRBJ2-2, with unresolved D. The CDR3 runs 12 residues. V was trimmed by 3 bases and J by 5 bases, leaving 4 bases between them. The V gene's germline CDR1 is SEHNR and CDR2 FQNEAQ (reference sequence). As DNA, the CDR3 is TGTGCCAGCAGCTTTATAACCGGGGAGCTGTTTTTT. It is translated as CASSFITGELFF.

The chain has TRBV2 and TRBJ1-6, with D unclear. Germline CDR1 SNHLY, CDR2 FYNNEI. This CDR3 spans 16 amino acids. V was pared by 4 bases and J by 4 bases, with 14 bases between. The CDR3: CASSVSGRNYNSPLHF. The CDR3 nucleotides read TGTGCCAGCAGTGTTTCCGGCCGAAATTATAATTCACCCCTCCACTTT.

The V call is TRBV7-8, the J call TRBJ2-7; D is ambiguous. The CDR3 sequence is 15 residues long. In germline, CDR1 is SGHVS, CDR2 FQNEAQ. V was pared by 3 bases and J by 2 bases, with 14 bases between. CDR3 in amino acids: CASSFRQEPTYEQYF. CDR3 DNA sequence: TGTGCCAGCAGCTTTCGGCAGGAGCCAACCTACGAGCAGTACTTC.

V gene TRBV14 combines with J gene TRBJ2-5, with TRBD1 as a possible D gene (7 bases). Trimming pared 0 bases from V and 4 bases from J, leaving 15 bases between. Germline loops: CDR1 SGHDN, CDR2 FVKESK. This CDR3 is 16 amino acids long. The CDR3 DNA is TGTGCCAGCAGCCAAGATGGGCAGGGGGGCCGAGAGACCCAGTACTTC. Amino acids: CASSQDGQGGRETQYF.

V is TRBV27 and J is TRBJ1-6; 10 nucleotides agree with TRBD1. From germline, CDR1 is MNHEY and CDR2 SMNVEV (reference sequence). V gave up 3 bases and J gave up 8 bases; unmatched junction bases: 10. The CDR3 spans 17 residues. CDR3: CASSLTPSTGGHSPLHF. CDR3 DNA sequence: TGTGCCAGCAGTTTGACCCCCTCGACAGGGGGCCATTCACCCCTCCACTTT.

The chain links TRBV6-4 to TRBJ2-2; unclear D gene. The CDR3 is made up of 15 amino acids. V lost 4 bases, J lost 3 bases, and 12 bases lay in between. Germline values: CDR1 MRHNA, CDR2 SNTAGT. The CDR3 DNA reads TGTGCCAGCAGTGCTTACCAAGGGCACACCGGGGAGCTGTTTTTT. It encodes CASSAYQGHTGELFF.

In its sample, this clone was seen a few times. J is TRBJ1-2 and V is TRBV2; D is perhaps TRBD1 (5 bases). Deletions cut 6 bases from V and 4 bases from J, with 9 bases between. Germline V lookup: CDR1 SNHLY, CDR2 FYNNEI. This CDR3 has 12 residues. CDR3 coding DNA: TGTGCCAGCAGCCCGACAGCCTATGGCTACACCTTC. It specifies CASSPTAYGYTF. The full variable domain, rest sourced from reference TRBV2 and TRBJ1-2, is EPEVTQTPSHQVTQMGQEVILRCVPISNHLYFYWYRQILGQKVEFLVSFYNNEISEKSEIFDDQFSVERPDGSNFTLKIRSTKLEDSAMYFCASSPTAYGYTFGSGTRLTVV.

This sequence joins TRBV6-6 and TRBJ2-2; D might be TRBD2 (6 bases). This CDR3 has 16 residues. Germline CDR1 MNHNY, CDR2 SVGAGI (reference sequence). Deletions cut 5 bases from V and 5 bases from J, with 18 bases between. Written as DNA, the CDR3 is TGTGCCAGCAGTCGATTCCGGGACTTCACAACCGGGGAGCTGTTTTTT. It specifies CASSRFRDFTTGELFF.